The subject of this entry is one TCR beta chain. Its recognized antigen is unknown. Base qualities were left out, and no much larger clone turns up one base away. The data originate from a study of blood T cell repertoires in COVID-19 (dated by TCRdb to 2018 to 2020). For the wider study: Samples from collaborators originated in the United States, Italy and Spain and spanned both the acute and convalescent phases of COVID-19. The material from the prospective study consisted of cDNA or gDNA derived from T cells, B-cell-depleted T cells, or PBMCs. Deeply sampled blood TCRbeta repertoires from subjects exposed to, actively infected with, or recovered from COVID-19 were included in the dataset. A freely available public database, intended as a resource for researchers studying the immune response to SARS-CoV-2, is where the repertoires were released. Samples were obtained from the ongoing ImmuneRACE study (first 160 participants) and from over 1,000 subjects provided by 6 global collaborators. A de-identified subject ID, COVID-19 status, age in years and sex were almost always included in the sample metadata. Where HLA class I and class II types were available, the types were taken from metadata supplied by the sample provider, not from assay-based typing.

What the research found in general, with its limitations: How much clinical and demographic metadata was included differed by source and by participant, and the metadata was provided uncurated.

TCRbeta CDR3 regions were amplified from genomic DNA using the immunoSEQ Assay, a bias-controlled multiplex PCR. Under the source paper's analysis protocol: The number of nucleated cells in each sample was estimated by amplification of reference gene primers within the assay. To quantify the absolute abundance of each unique TCRbeta CDR3 rearrangement, sequence reads were collapsed and filtered. Productive Simpson clonality was computed per sample as the square root of Simpson's diversity index over productive rearrangements. Drawn from immuneACCESS, this table holds only the in-frame rearrangements with V and J called that TCRdb kept. Clones are partly lost; checked studies trace under half to an unresolved V gene and leave the rest unexplained. The DNA was the basis for D and trimming; V, J and clone size are from that table. The table for this sample lists about 92,000 clones; 60% to 85% of them were counted only once. Approximately 9% of the sample comes from the top ten.

Sequences MNHEY (CDR1) and SVGAGI (CDR2) are obtained from the germline V gene. Germline trimming amounts to 10 bases on V and 0 bases on J, with 3 as the count of junction bases outside the gene matches. The CDR3 numbers 13 residues from cysteine through phenylalanine. The entry retains the CDR3 DNA only, 39 bases that are in frame from base 1. A second Seattle source provided samples from volunteer blood donors who had recovered from COVID-19. The collaborating institutions used their own protocols to collect whole blood in K2EDTA tubes. For TCRbeta analysis, collaborators shipped samples as frozen whole blood, isolated PBMCs, or DNA extracted from either of those sample types.

The sequencing sample was made of peripheral blood. The TCR sequence derives from a man between 45 and 60 years old who had recovered from COVID-19. Recombination connected TRBV6-5 to TRBJ2-7, with 10 bases matching TRBD2. The DNA sequence reads TGTGCCACCCGGACTAGCGGCTCCTACGAGCAGTACTTC. This sequence encodes CATRTSGSYEQYF.